The 10 T cell receptor beta chains below come from one sample, sequenced in a study of cytomegalovirus exposure and HLA in healthy donors. Primers included in the PCR were 60 Vbeta and 13 Jbeta primers. Repertoires were generated with immunoSEQ multiplex PCR, while TCRdb's copy carries only in-frame clones and drops some. The sample data list approximately 120,000 clones. The specimen sequenced was PBMCs. Every receptor here comes from a middle-aged man in good health and CMV-seronegative.

The chain carries TRBV11-3 and TRBJ2-3, with 8 bases aligning to TRBD1. The CDR3 consists of 17 residues. J was trimmed by 4 bases and V by 1 base; bases with no gene match: 10. Germline lookup yields CDR1 SGHNT and CDR2 YENEEA. The CDR3 region has the DNA TGTGCCAGCAGCTTAGTTTCGTTCCAGGGGGCCGCAGATACGCAGTATTTT. Protein: CASSLVSFQGAADTQYF.

This chain uses TRBV10-3 with TRBJ2-7, with TRBD2 as a possible D gene (7 bases). Trimming took 9 bases from V and 2 from J, leaving 11 bases between them. The CDR3 is 12 amino acids. CDR1 is ENHRY and CDR2 is SYGVKD in the germline V gene. The CDR3 DNA reads TGTGCCATAGGGGGGGTAGCCTACGAGCAGTACTTC. Protein sequence: CAIGGVAYEQYF.

The chain is built from TRBV10-3 and TRBJ2-1; 9 bases fit TRBD2. The CDR3 consists of 15 residues. Germline-derived CDR1 and CDR2 are ENHRY and SYGVKD. Losses at the gene ends were 5 bases for V and 6 bases for J; bases not matched to a gene: 8. DNA of the CDR3: TGTGCCATCAGTCCTTTAGCGGGAGTGGGCAATGAGCAGTTCTTC. Translating it yields CAISPLAGVGNEQFF.

The chain combines TRBV7-2 with TRBJ2-7, with D perhaps TRBD2 (6 bases). The CDR3 has 14 amino acids. Germline lookup yields CDR1 SGHTA and CDR2 FQGNSA. V dropped 8 bases and J dropped 8 bases, with 22 bases sitting between them. In nucleotides, the CDR3 is TGTGCCAGCGCCGGGACTGACCCTCGGATCAAGCAGTACTTC. Translation: CASAGTDPRIKQYF.

The chain couples TRBV28 to TRBJ1-5; unclear D gene. CDR1 and CDR2 (germline): MDHEN, SYDVKM. This CDR3 is 12 amino acids long. V was cut by 2 bases and J by 5 bases, with 4 bases left in between. DNA of the CDR3: TGTGCCAGCAGTTTACTTCATCAGCCCCAGCATTTT. This encodes CASSLLHQPQHF.

The chain links TRBV25-1 to TRBJ2-3; TRBD1 matches 9 bases. The V segment lost 4 bases and the J segment 4 bases; nucleotides outside the gene matches: 6. CDR1 is MGHDK and CDR2 is SYGVNS in the germline V gene. The CDR3 has 15 amino acids. The chain's CDR3 is CASSGRDRVSDTQYF. CDR3 DNA: TGTGCCAGCAGTGGGCGGGACAGGGTGTCAGATACGCAGTATTTT.

This rearrangement joins TRBV19 to TRBJ2-6; a weak D match, TRBD2 (6 bases). The CDR3 has 13 amino acids. Between the trimmed V and J ends, which lost 11 bases and 4 bases, there was a span of 12 bases. CDR1 is LNHDA, CDR2 SQIVND, per germline (reference sequence). This chain's CDR3 is CAGGREGANVLTF. As DNA, the CDR3 is TGTGCCGGAGGGCGGGAAGGGGCCAACGTCCTGACTTTC.

The V gene is TRBV6-5, the J gene TRBJ2-2; D remains unclear. Deletions cut 7 bases from V and 0 bases from J, with 9 bases between. Per germline, CDR1 MNHEY and CDR2 SVGAGI. This CDR3 is built from 14 residues. The CDR3 nucleotides are TGTGCCAGCACCCACCCGGCGAACACCGGGGAGCTGTTTTTT. This codes for CASTHPANTGELFF.

This sequence joins TRBV2 and TRBJ2-1; TRBD2 aligns across 8 bases. Germline V gene lookup returns CDR1 SNHLY and CDR2 FYNNEI. V lost 4 bases, J lost 5 bases, and 13 bases stayed unmatched. The CDR3 sequence is 17 residues long. CDR3: CASSARLASREDNEQFF. CDR3 coding DNA: TGTGCCAGCAGTGCCCGACTAGCGTCCCGTGAGGACAATGAGCAGTTCTTC.

The CDR3 is CASSLGSTEAFF. DNA for the CDR3: TGTGCCAGCAGCTTAGGGAGCACTGAAGCTTTCTTT. The chain recombines TRBV7-9 with TRBJ1-1, with unresolved D. Trimming removed 1 base at V and 4 bases at J, with 4 bases between. The CDR3 runs 12 residues. The V gene's germline CDR1 is SEHNR and CDR2 FQNEAQ (reference sequence).